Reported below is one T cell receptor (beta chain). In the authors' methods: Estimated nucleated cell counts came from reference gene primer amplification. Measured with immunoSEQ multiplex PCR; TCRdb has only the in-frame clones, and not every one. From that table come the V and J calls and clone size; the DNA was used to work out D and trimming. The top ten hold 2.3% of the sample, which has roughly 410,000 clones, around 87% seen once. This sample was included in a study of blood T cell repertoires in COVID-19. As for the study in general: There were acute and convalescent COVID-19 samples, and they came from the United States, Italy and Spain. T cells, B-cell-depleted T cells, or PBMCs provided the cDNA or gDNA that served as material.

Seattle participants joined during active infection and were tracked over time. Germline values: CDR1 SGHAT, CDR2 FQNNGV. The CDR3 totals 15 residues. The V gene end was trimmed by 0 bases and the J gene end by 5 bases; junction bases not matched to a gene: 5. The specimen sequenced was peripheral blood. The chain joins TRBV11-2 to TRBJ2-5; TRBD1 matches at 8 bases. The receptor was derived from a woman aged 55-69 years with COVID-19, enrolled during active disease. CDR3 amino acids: CASSLDDRGLETQYF. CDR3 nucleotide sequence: TGTGCCAGCAGCTTAGATGACAGGGGTTTGGAGACCCAGTACTTC. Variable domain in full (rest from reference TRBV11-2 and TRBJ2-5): EAGVAQSPRYKIIEKRQSVAFWCNPISGHATLYWYQQILGQGPKLLIQFQNNGVVDDSQLPKDRFSAERLKGVDSTLKIQPAKLEDSAVYLCASSLDDRGLETQYFGPGTRLLVL.